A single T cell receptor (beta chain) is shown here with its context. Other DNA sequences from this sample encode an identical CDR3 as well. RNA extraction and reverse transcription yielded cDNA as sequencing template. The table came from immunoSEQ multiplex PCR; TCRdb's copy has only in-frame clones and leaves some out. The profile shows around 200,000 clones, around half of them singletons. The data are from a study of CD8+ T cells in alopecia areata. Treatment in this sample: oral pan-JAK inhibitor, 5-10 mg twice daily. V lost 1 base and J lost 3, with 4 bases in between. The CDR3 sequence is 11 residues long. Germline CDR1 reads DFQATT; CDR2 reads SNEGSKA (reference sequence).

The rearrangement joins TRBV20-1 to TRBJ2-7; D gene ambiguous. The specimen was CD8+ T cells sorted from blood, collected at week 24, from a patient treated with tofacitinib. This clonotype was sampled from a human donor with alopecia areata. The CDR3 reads CSARVGYEQYF. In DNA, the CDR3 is TGCAGTGCTAGAGTGGGCTACGAGCAGTACTTC.